This TCR beta chain was profiled in a study of T cell responses to AZD1222 COVID-19 vaccine (dated by TCRdb to the early 2020s). Broadly, across the study: AZD1222 recipients whose second dose came at about 4 weeks and those whose second dose came at about 12 weeks were combined into one group, since spike-specific TCR depth and breadth did not differ between the two schedules. A total of 233 trial participants underwent TCR sequencing, of whom some 210 received two doses of AZD1222 and around 26 received two doses of the MenACWY control vaccine. Enrollment into the trials was organized by age into subgroups of 18-55, 56-69 and 70-plus years, and those subgroups contained approximately 150, 30 and 60 TCR-sequenced participants, respectively. What the study reported, not specific to this receptor: The vaccine-associated CD4 TCRs covered the entire spike protein, and the dominant responses fell in regions 160-218 and 743-854. Reportedly, almost half of the unique spike-specific TCRs recognized epitopes lying outside the regions that are mutated in the B.1.351 and B.1.1.7 variants. Only five to seven AZD1222 recipients were SARS-CoV-2 seropositive at baseline, limiting conclusions about previously exposed vaccinees. Because no day 14 peak-response samples were available, the repertoires could be characterized only after the peak T cell response. The 56-69-year group was small, and its depth increase did not reach significance, likely because of low power. After two AZD1222 doses, spike-specific TCR breadth and depth were significantly higher than at day 0 and than in MenACWY recipients. Participants were mostly white British, with more females than males. The authors suggested clonal diversity may have been underestimated.

Per the germline V gene, MDHEN is the CDR1 and SYDVKM is the CDR2. Ends trimmed: V by 5 bases, J by 8 bases; bases unmatched to a gene: 11. The CDR3, cysteine through phenylalanine, is 14 amino acids long. Left in the record is the CDR3 DNA by itself, 42 bases read in frame from the first base. The CDR3 regions of human TCRbeta chains were subjected to immunosequencing. Per the source publication's procedure: TCRs in the repertoires were compared against a reference library of SARS-CoV-2-specific TCRs that had been generated with the MIRA antigen-specificity platform. Breadth was defined as the fraction of unique TCRs that were SARS-CoV-2-associated, and depth was defined as the fraction of total T cells that were SARS-CoV-2-associated. Each spike-specific TCR was assigned to its reactive spike region and to a CD4 or CD8 class using the MIRA data. Log10-transformed breadth and depth values were compared by one-way ANOVA with Sidak's multiple comparisons tests. Entries here come from immuneACCESS through TCRdb and include only in-frame sequences with V and J called. Some clones fail to appear in such tables; in the studies checked, an unresolved V gene covers under half of the shortfall, and the cause of the remainder is unknown. The V and J calls and clone size are taken from that table; D and trimming were inferred from the DNA. The sample records 120,000 to 150,000 clones, approximately 88% of which are singletons. The top ten clones comprise about 14% of the sample.

This sample's time point label indicates: baseline before first vaccination. Vaccinee samples were obtained from the UK trials COV001 and COV002, which included a single-blind randomized controlled phase 2/3 trial of AZD1222 (ChAdOx1 nCoV-19) in healthy adults. For TCRbeta chain sequencing, PBMC samples from trial participants were taken at day 0 and at day 28 after the second dose. Notes on this clone: The clone's antigen remains unknown. Base qualities were left out, and no much larger clone turns up one base away.

This receptor was obtained from an adult in good health. This receptor chain uses TRBV28 and TRBJ1-1; TRBD1 agrees with 7 junctional bases. The source was peripheral blood, collected on day 0 of AZD1222 vaccination. CDR3 protein: CASSPPGQTSEAFF. The nucleotides are TGTGCCAGCAGTCCTCCGGGACAGACCTCCGAAGCTTTCTTT.